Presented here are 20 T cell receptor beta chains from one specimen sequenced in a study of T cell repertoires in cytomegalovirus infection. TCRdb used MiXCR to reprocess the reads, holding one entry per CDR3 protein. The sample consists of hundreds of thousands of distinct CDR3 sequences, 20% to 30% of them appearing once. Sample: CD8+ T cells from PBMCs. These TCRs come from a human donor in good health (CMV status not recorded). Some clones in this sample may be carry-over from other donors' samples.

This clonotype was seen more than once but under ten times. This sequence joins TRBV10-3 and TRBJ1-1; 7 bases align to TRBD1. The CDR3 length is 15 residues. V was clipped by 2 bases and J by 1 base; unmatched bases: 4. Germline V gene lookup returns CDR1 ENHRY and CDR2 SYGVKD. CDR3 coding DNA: TGTGCCATCAGTGAGGTCGCAGGGGGGAACACTGAAGCTTTCTTT. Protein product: CAISEVAGGNTEAFF.

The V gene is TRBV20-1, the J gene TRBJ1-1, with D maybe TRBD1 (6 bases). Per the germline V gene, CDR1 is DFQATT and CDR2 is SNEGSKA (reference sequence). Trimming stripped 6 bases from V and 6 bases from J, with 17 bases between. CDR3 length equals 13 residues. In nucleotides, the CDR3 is TGCAGTGCCACGGGGGCAGGGAGGGCTGAAGCTTTCTTT. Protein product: CSATGAGRAEAFF.

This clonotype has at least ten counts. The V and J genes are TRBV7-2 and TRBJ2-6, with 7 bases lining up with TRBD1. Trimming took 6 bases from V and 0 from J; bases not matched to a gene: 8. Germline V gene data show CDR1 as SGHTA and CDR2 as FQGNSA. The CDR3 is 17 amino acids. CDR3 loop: CASSRTGAFSGANVLTF. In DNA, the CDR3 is TGTGCCAGCAGTCGCACAGGGGCCTTCTCTGGGGCCAACGTCCTGACTTTC.

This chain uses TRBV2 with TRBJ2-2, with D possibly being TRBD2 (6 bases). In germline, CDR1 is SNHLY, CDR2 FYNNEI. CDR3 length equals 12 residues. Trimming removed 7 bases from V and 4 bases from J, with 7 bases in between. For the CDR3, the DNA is TGTGCCAGCACTAGCGCCACCGGGGAGCTGTTTTTT. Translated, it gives CASTSATGELFF.

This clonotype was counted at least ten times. CDR3 coding DNA: TGTGCCAGCACCTTTGTGGGGGGGCTGTCAGATACGCAGTATTTT. Amino acids: CASTFVGGLSDTQYF. The genes are TRBV7-8 and TRBJ2-3; weak D call: TRBD2 (7 bases). This CDR3 region has 15 residues. The V end lost 7 bases, the J end lost 4 bases, and 18 bases lay between the germline ends. Germline V gene data show CDR1 as SGHVS and CDR2 as FQNEAQ.

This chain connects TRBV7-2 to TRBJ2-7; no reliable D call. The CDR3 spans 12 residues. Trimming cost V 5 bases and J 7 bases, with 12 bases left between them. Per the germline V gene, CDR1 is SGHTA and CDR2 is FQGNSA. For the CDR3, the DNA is TGTGCCAGCAGCCTATTATTTAGGGAGCAGTACTTC. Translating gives CASSLLFREQYF.

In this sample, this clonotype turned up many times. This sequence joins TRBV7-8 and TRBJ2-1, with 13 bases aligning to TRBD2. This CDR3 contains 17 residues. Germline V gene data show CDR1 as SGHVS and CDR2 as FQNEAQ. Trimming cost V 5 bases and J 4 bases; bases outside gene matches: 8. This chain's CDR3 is CASSPQGGLAGYNEQFF. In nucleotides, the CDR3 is TGTGCCAGCAGCCCACAAGGGGGACTAGCGGGGTACAATGAGCAGTTCTTC.

CDR3 loop: CASSQARLYEQYF. In DNA, the CDR3 is TGTGCCAGCAGCCAGGCCAGGCTCTACGAGCAGTACTTC. The rearrangement uses TRBV7-2 and TRBJ2-7; D unclear. CDR1 is SGHTA, CDR2 FQGNSA, per germline. V was shortened by 5 bases and J by 3 bases, with 11 bases between the two germline ends. The CDR3 spans 13 residues.

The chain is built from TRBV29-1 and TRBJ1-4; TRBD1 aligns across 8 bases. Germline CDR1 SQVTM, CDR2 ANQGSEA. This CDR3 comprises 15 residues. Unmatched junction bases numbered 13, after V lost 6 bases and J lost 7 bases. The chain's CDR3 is CSVPSWTGSTEKLFF. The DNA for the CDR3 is TGCAGCGTCCCATCATGGACAGGGAGTACTGAAAAACTGTTTTTT.

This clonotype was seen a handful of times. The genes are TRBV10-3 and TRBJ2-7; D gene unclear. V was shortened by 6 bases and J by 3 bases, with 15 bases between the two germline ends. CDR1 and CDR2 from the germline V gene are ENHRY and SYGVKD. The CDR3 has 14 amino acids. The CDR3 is CAIRRPSGDYEQYF. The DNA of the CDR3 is TGTGCCATCAGGAGACCATCTGGAGACTACGAGCAGTACTTC.

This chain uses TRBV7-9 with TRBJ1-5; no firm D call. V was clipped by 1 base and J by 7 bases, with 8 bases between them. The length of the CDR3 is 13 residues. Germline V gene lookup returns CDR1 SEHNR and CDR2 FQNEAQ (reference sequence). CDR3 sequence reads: CASSLDGVQPQHF. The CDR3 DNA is TGTGCCAGCAGCTTAGATGGGGTGCAGCCCCAGCATTTT.

The CDR3 DNA sequence: TGTGCCAGCAGTTTACCCCGAGTGGCAGGTCCCAGGAGTCCCTACTCTGGGGCCAACGTCCTGACTTTC. Amino acid sequence: CASSLPRVAGPRSPYSGANVLTF. The chain uses TRBV28 and TRBJ2-6; D not certain. The CDR3 contains 23 residues. The germline gives CDR1 MDHEN, CDR2 SYDVKM. V dropped 2 bases and J dropped 0 bases, with 29 bases sitting between them. Drawing the rest from reference TRBV28 and TRBJ2-6, the complete variable domain is DVKVTQSSRYLVKRTGEKVFLECVQDMDHENMFWYRQDPGLGLRLIYFSYDVKMKEKGDIPEGYSVSREKKERFSLILESASTNQTSMYLCASSLPRVAGPRSPYSGANVLTFGAGSRLTVL.

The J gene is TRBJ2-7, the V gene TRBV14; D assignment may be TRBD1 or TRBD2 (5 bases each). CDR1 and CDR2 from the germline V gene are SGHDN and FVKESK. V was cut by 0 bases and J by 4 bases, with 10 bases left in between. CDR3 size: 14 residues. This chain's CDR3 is CASSQDVGPYEQYV. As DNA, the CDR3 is TGTGCCAGCAGCCAAGATGTGGGACCATACGAGCAGTACGTC.

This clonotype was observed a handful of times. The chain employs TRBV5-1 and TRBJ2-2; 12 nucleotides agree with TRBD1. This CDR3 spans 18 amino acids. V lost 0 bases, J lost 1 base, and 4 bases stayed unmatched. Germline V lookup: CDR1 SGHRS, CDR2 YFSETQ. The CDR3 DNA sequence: TGCGCCAGCAGCTTGGTGGGGACAGGGGGCCTGAACACCGGGGAGCTGTTTTTT. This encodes CASSLVGTGGLNTGELFF.

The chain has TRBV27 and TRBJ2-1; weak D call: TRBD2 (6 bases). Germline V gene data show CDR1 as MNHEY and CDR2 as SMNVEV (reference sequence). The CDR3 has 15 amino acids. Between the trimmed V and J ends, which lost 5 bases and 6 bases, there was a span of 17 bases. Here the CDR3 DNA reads TGTGCCAGCAGTCCCACTAGCTCCCCCCCCAATGAGCAGTTCTTC. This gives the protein CASSPTSSPPNEQFF.

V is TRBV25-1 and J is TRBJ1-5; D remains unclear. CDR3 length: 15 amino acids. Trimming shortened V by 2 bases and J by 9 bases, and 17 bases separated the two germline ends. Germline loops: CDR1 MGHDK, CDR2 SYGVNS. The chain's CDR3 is CASSEGEGGWWPQHF. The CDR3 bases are TGTGCCAGCAGTGAAGGGGAAGGCGGATGGTGGCCCCAGCATTTT.

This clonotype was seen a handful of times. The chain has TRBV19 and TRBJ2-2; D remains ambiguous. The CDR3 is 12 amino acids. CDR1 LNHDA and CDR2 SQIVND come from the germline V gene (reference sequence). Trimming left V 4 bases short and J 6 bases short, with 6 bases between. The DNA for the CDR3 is TGTGCCAGTAGTAGGAGACCCGGGGAGCTGTTTTTT. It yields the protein CASSRRPGELFF.

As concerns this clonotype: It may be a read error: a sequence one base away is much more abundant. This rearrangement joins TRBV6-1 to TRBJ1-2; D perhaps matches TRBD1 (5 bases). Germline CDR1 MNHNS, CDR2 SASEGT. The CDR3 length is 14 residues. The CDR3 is CVGSPFRDGYGYTF. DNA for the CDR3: TGTGTCGGTTCCCCCTTCAGGGACGGCTATGGCTACACCTTC.

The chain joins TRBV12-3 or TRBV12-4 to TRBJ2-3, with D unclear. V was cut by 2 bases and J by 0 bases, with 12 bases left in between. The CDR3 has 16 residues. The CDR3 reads CASSLPSASSTDTQYF. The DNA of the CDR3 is TGTGCCAGCAGTTTACCCTCGGCCTCTAGCACAGATACGCAGTATTTT.

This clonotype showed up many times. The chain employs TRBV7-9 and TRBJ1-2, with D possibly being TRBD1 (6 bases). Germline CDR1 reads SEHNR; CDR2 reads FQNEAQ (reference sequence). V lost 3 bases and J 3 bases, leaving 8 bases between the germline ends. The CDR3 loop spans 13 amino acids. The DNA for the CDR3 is TGTGCCAGCAGCTTGCGGACAGACTATGGCTACACCTTC. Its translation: CASSLRTDYGYTF.